Listed below are T cell receptor beta chains from one sample, sequenced in a study of blood T cell repertoires in COVID-19. Assay: immunoSEQ multiplex PCR; the TCRdb copy retains only in-frame clones and omits some. The sample records tens of thousands of clones, more than 85% being singletons. Material for sequencing was peripheral blood. The source of these receptors is a man aged 45-60 years with active COVID-19. Each CDR3 is given with its conserved first and last residue. The D gene is left open where the match is weak. Clone size is shown for a subset of rows, as once, few, many or a class of expanded clone.

d_gene: TRBD1; j_gene: TRBJ1-1; v_gene: TRBV2; abundance: .; CDR3nt: TGTGCCAGCACCTTTTCGACAGGGAGCATGAACACTGAAGCTTTCTTT; CDR3aa: CASTFSTGSMNTEAFF
d_gene: .; j_gene: TRBJ2-5; v_gene: TRBV11-3; abundance: .; CDR3nt: TGTGCCAGCAGCTTAGATCCACAAGAGACCCAGTACTTC; CDR3aa: CASSLDPQETQYF
d_gene: TRBD1; j_gene: TRBJ2-7; v_gene: TRBV7-8; abundance: .; CDR3nt: TGTGCCAGCAGCTTTGGGACAGGGGCCTACGAGCAGTACTTC; CDR3aa: CASSFGTGAYEQYF
d_gene: .; j_gene: TRBJ2-7; v_gene: TRBV7-9; abundance: .; CDR3nt: TGTGCCAGCAGTAGGGGGAAAGAGCAGTACTTC; CDR3aa: CASSRGKEQYF
d_gene: .; j_gene: TRBJ2-2; v_gene: TRBV18; abundance: .; CDR3nt: TGTGCCAGCTCACCACGACAGTATACCGGGGAGCTGTTTTTT; CDR3aa: CASSPRQYTGELFF
d_gene: .; j_gene: TRBJ1-5; v_gene: TRBV7-2; abundance: .; CDR3nt: TGTGCCAGCAGCTTAGGAGCGACAGGAGGCAATCAGCCCCAGCATTTT; CDR3aa: CASSLGATGGNQPQHF
d_gene: .; j_gene: TRBJ2-2; v_gene: TRBV4-1; abundance: .; CDR3nt: TGCGCCAGCAGCCAAGCGGGGAGGTTGACCGGGGAGCTGTTTTTT; CDR3aa: CASSQAGRLTGELFF
d_gene: TRBD1; j_gene: TRBJ1-6; v_gene: TRBV5-8; abundance: .; CDR3nt: TGTGCCAGCAACTCTCAACAGGGGATCAGCTCACCCCTCCACTTT; CDR3aa: CASNSQQGISSPLHF
d_gene: .; j_gene: TRBJ2-7; v_gene: TRBV6-6; abundance: .; CDR3nt: TGTGCCAGCAGCCGGAATAGCCTCTACGAGCAGTACTTC; CDR3aa: CASSRNSLYEQYF
d_gene: .; j_gene: TRBJ1-3; v_gene: TRBV5-1; abundance: .; CDR3nt: TGCGCCAGCAGCTTGGGCGGGGCGGACACCATATATTTT; CDR3aa: CASSLGGADTIYF
d_gene: .; j_gene: TRBJ2-1; v_gene: TRBV4-2; abundance: .; CDR3nt: TGTGCCAGCAGCCAAAGTGACGCCCGAGGTTACAATGAGCAGTTCTTC; CDR3aa: CASSQSDARGYNEQFF
d_gene: TRBD2; j_gene: TRBJ2-1; v_gene: TRBV7-3; abundance: .; CDR3nt: TGTGCCAGCAGCCGACTAGCTAGCTCCTACAATGAGCAGTTCTTC; CDR3aa: CASSRLASSYNEQFF
d_gene: .; j_gene: TRBJ1-1; v_gene: TRBV30; abundance: .; CDR3nt: TGTGCCTGGACCTTACGACAGCGAGAAGCTTTCTTT; CDR3aa: CAWTLRQREAFF
d_gene: TRBD1; j_gene: TRBJ2-7; v_gene: TRBV11-1; abundance: few; CDR3nt: TGTGCCAGCAGCCAAGGGACAGGGGGGAGGGAGCAGTACTTC; CDR3aa: CASSQGTGGREQYF
d_gene: TRBD1; j_gene: TRBJ1-2; v_gene: TRBV7-3; abundance: .; CDR3nt: TGTGCCAGCAGCTTAGGGACAGGGGGCTATGGCTACACCTTC; CDR3aa: CASSLGTGGYGYTF
d_gene: .; j_gene: TRBJ2-2; v_gene: TRBV30; abundance: .; CDR3nt: TGTGCCTGGAGTGTACCGGCAGGGATGGACACCGGGGAGCTGTTTTTT; CDR3aa: CAWSVPAGMDTGELFF
d_gene: .; j_gene: TRBJ2-2; v_gene: TRBV19; abundance: .; CDR3nt: TGTGCCAGTAGTCAACAGGGTTACGGGGAGCTGTTTTTT; CDR3aa: CASSQQGYGELFF
d_gene: TRBD1; j_gene: TRBJ1-2; v_gene: TRBV6-5; abundance: .; CDR3nt: TGTGCCAGCAGCCGAAACAGGGGTACTGACTATGGCTACACCTTC; CDR3aa: CASSRNRGTDYGYTF
d_gene: .; j_gene: TRBJ2-1; v_gene: TRBV15; abundance: .; CDR3nt: TGTGCCACCAGCAGAGATTACCGAGGTCTGTTCTTC; CDR3aa: CATSRDYRGLFF
d_gene: .; j_gene: TRBJ1-2; v_gene: TRBV7-2; abundance: once; CDR3nt: TGTGCCAGCAGCTTATCGGCAGGGCTTGGCTACACCTTC; CDR3aa: CASSLSAGLGYTF
d_gene: TRBD2; j_gene: TRBJ2-5; v_gene: TRBV6-6; abundance: .; CDR3nt: TGTGCCAGCAGTTATACGGGACTAGCGAGGGAGACCCAGTACTTC; CDR3aa: CASSYTGLARETQYF
d_gene: TRBD1; j_gene: TRBJ1-4; v_gene: TRBV30; abundance: once; CDR3nt: TGTGCCTGGAACCACAGACAGGGGGCGAATGAAAAACTGTTTTTT; CDR3aa: CAWNHRQGANEKLFF
d_gene: .; j_gene: TRBJ2-3; v_gene: TRBV29-1; abundance: .; CDR3nt: TGCAGCGTTTCCCAATCCGGGGATACGCAGTATTTT; CDR3aa: CSVSQSGDTQYF
d_gene: .; j_gene: TRBJ2-6; v_gene: TRBV7-7; abundance: .; CDR3nt: TGTGCTAGCAGCCCCGAACTAGGGTCTGGGGCCAACGTCCTGACTTTC; CDR3aa: CASSPELGSGANVLTF
d_gene: .; j_gene: TRBJ2-5; v_gene: TRBV2; abundance: .; CDR3nt: TGTGCCACCCGAATTGGACAGCAAGAGACCCAGTACTTC; CDR3aa: CATRIGQQETQYF
d_gene: .; j_gene: TRBJ1-2; v_gene: TRBV12-3/TRBV12-4; abundance: .; CDR3nt: TGTGCCAGCAGTTGGACTGGTGGCTACACCTTC; CDR3aa: CASSWTGGYTF
d_gene: TRBD1; j_gene: TRBJ1-1; v_gene: TRBV14; abundance: .; CDR3nt: TGTGCCAGCAGCCAAGGGGGACAGGGGGGATTGAACACTGAAGCTTTCTTT; CDR3aa: CASSQGGQGGLNTEAFF
d_gene: .; j_gene: TRBJ1-2; v_gene: TRBV10-2; abundance: once; CDR3nt: TGCGCCAGCACCCCACAGGACCGCCCCTATGGCTACACCTTC; CDR3aa: CASTPQDRPYGYTF
d_gene: TRBD2; j_gene: TRBJ2-5; v_gene: TRBV6-2/TRBV6-3; abundance: .; CDR3nt: TGTGCCAGCAGTCGCGGGACTAGCGGGGGGACCCAGTACTTC; CDR3aa: CASSRGTSGGTQYF
d_gene: .; j_gene: TRBJ1-2; v_gene: TRBV4-2; abundance: .; CDR3nt: TGTGCCAGCAGCCAAGATCCAGGGGCTTACTATGGCTACACCTTC; CDR3aa: CASSQDPGAYYGYTF
d_gene: TRBD2; j_gene: TRBJ2-2; v_gene: TRBV11-2; abundance: .; CDR3nt: TGTGCCAGCAGCCCGAGAGCGGGGGCCCTCTTCGGGGAGCTGTTTTTT; CDR3aa: CASSPRAGALFGELFF
d_gene: TRBD1; j_gene: TRBJ1-2; v_gene: TRBV25-1; abundance: once; CDR3nt: TGTGCCAGCAGTCTTGGGACAGTTATTAACTATGGCTACACCTTC; CDR3aa: CASSLGTVINYGYTF
d_gene: .; j_gene: TRBJ1-2; v_gene: TRBV6-5; abundance: .; CDR3nt: TGTGCCAGCAAAAGACAGGCCAACTATGGCTACACCTTC; CDR3aa: CASKRQANYGYTF
d_gene: TRBD1; j_gene: TRBJ2-1; v_gene: TRBV7-8; abundance: .; CDR3nt: TGTGCCAGCAGCCTCGGACAGGGCCTGTCGTTTGGCAATGAGCAGTTCTTC; CDR3aa: CASSLGQGLSFGNEQFF
d_gene: .; j_gene: TRBJ2-1; v_gene: TRBV7-2; abundance: .; CDR3nt: TGTGCCAGCAGCTTTAACATCTACAATGAGCAGTTCTTC; CDR3aa: CASSFNIYNEQFF
d_gene: .; j_gene: TRBJ1-1; v_gene: TRBV27; abundance: .; CDR3nt: TGTGCCAGCAGTTCCTTGGGAGGTGACACTGAAGCTTTCTTT; CDR3aa: CASSSLGGDTEAFF
d_gene: TRBD1; j_gene: TRBJ2-7; v_gene: TRBV7-7; abundance: once; CDR3nt: TGTGCTAGCAGTCCAGGGACAGTTTCCTACGAGCAGTACTTC; CDR3aa: CASSPGTVSYEQYF
d_gene: .; j_gene: TRBJ2-1; v_gene: TRBV19; abundance: .; CDR3nt: TGTGCCAGTAGTATCATAGATGAGCAGTTCTTC; CDR3aa: CASSIIDEQFF
d_gene: .; j_gene: TRBJ2-7; v_gene: TRBV13; abundance: few; CDR3nt: TGTGCCAGCAGTGAAGGGGGCTACGAGCAGTACTTC; CDR3aa: CASSEGGYEQYF
d_gene: .; j_gene: TRBJ2-1; v_gene: TRBV7-9; abundance: .; CDR3nt: TGTGCCAGCAGCTTAACGAGAGATGAGCAGTTCTTC; CDR3aa: CASSLTRDEQFF
d_gene: TRBD1; j_gene: TRBJ2-3; v_gene: TRBV6-2/TRBV6-3; abundance: .; CDR3nt: TGTGCCAGCAGCACAGGGGGGGATACGCAGTATTTT; CDR3aa: CASSTGGDTQYF
d_gene: TRBD1; j_gene: TRBJ2-2; v_gene: TRBV30; abundance: .; CDR3nt: TGTGCCACCAACAGGGGTTTTCACACCGGGGAGCTGTTTTTT; CDR3aa: CATNRGFHTGELFF
d_gene: .; j_gene: TRBJ2-5; v_gene: TRBV12-1; abundance: .; CDR3nt: TGTGCCAGCAGAATTCCCTCGGACAGGGGGATGGCCCAGTACTTC; CDR3aa: CASRIPSDRGMAQYF
d_gene: .; j_gene: TRBJ2-3; v_gene: TRBV5-4; abundance: .; CDR3nt: TGTGCCAGCAGACCTACTAGCACCGGGGGCACAGATACGCAGTATTTT; CDR3aa: CASRPTSTGGTDTQYF
d_gene: .; j_gene: TRBJ1-5; v_gene: TRBV5-8; abundance: .; CDR3nt: TGTGCCAGCAGCTTGCCCGTCGGGGGAGGCCAGCCCCAGCATTTT; CDR3aa: CASSLPVGGGQPQHF
d_gene: TRBD1; j_gene: TRBJ2-7; v_gene: TRBV5-8; abundance: .; CDR3nt: TGTGCCAGCAGCACCGGGACAGGGGAGGCGGGGGAGCAGTACTTC; CDR3aa: CASSTGTGEAGEQYF
d_gene: .; j_gene: TRBJ2-3; v_gene: TRBV7-8; abundance: .; CDR3nt: TGTGCCAGCAGCCGCCCCCGAGATACGCAGTATTTT; CDR3aa: CASSRPRDTQYF
d_gene: .; j_gene: TRBJ1-5; v_gene: TRBV19; abundance: .; CDR3nt: TGTGCCAGTACCCCAGGGCCGAGGAATCAGCCCCAGCATTTT; CDR3aa: CASTPGPRNQPQHF
d_gene: TRBD2; j_gene: TRBJ2-5; v_gene: TRBV5-6; abundance: .; CDR3nt: TGTGCCAGCAGCTTGGGACTAGCGGGGCAAGAGACCCAGTACTTC; CDR3aa: CASSLGLAGQETQYF